This is a list of T cell receptor beta chains from one sample in a study of OX40 agonist ivuxolimab in advanced cancers. The protocol was immunoSEQ multiplex PCR, while the TCRdb copy is restricted to in-frame clones and leaves out a portion. The data show fewer than 40,000 clones, with 82% seen just once and less than 25% held by the top ten. Sequenced material: CD4+ or CD8+ T cells sorted from blood, taken in a trial of the OX40 agonist ivuxolimab. These receptors were obtained from an adult with an advanced solid tumor such as melanoma, head and neck, liver or kidney cancer. Each CDR3 is given with its conserved first and last residue. Fields, in order: V gene, D gene, clone size, J gene, CDR3 protein, CDR3 DNA. The D gene is left open where the match is weak. Not every row has a clone size; where given, it reads once, few, many or a size class.

TRBV5-1	NA	NA	TRBJ1-1	CASSFRANTEAFF	TGCGCCAGCAGCTTCCGGGCCAACACTGAAGCTTTCTTT
TRBV7-2	TRBD1	NA	TRBJ2-7	CASSGRTGGWEQYF	TGTGCCAGCAGCGGCCGGACAGGGGGCTGGGAGCAGTACTTC
TRBV5-1	NA	NA	TRBJ2-1	CASSLNTDPQNNEQFF	TGCGCCAGCAGCTTGAACACAGACCCCCAAAACAATGAGCAGTTCTTC
TRBV28	NA	NA	TRBJ2-3	CASSSPLGQSTDTQYF	TGTGCCAGCAGTTCACCACTGGGACAAAGCACAGATACGCAGTATTTT
TRBV10-2	NA	NA	TRBJ1-6	CASSEYQHTPLHF	TGCGCCAGCAGTGAGTATCAGCATACACCCCTCCACTTT
TRBV19	TRBD2	NA	TRBJ2-5	CASSISSGGARGQETQYF	TGTGCCAGTAGTATATCGAGCGGGGGGGCCAGGGGCCAAGAGACCCAGTACTTC
TRBV12-2	NA	NA	TRBJ1-6	CASRLVWGNSPLHF	TGTGCAAGTCGCCTAGTATGGGGAAATTCACCCCTCCACTTT
TRBV5-4	NA	NA	TRBJ2-1	CASSLGQGGDEQFF	TGTGCCAGCAGCTTGGGGCAGGGCGGGGATGAGCAGTTCTTC
TRBV7-8	NA	few	TRBJ1-2	CASSLALGQGARGYTF	TGTGCCAGCAGCTTAGCGCTTGGGCAGGGCGCGAGGGGCTACACCTTC
TRBV28	NA	NA	TRBJ1-1	CASSLSSLGRAFF	TGTGCCAGCAGTTTATCCAGCTTAGGACGGGCTTTCTTT
TRBV19	TRBD1	NA	TRBJ2-2	CASSFWTGGDGELFF	TGTGCCAGTAGTTTTTGGACAGGGGGAGACGGGGAGCTGTTTTTT
TRBV19	NA	few	TRBJ1-2	CASKTGNYGYTF	TGTGCCAGTAAGACGGGGAACTATGGCTACACCTTC
TRBV6-5	TRBD1	NA	TRBJ2-7	CASSLQGTGTYEQYF	TGTGCCAGCAGCCTCCAGGGGACAGGGACCTACGAGCAGTACTTC
TRBV5-1	TRBD1	few	TRBJ1-1	CASSFMVGGGTEAFF	TGCGCCAGCAGCTTTATGGTAGGGGGCGGCACTGAAGCTTTCTTT
TRBV19	TRBD1	NA	TRBJ2-7	CASSMGQGFSYEQYF	TGTGCCAGTAGTATGGGACAGGGATTCTCCTACGAGCAGTACTTC
TRBV7-9	NA	few	TRBJ1-6	CASSRGQSYNSPLHF	TGTGCCAGCAGTAGAGGACAGTCCTATAATTCACCCCTCCACTTT